This TCR beta chain emerged from a study of T cells in Graves' hyperthyroidism and ophthalmopathy. The CDR3 covers 13 residues. V was clipped by 4 bases and J by 2 bases, with 10 bases between them. Germline V gene lookup returns CDR1 SGHRS and CDR2 YFSETQ. Fresh 10 ml peripheral blood yielded PBMCs. Amplification yielded TCR beta CDR3 regions, with RNA transcripts as the source. An initial round of RT-PCR targeting the TCR CDR3 relied on the HTBI primer set. TCRdb reprocessed the multiplex PCR reads with MiXCR, giving one entry per CDR3 protein. The sample has under 500,000 distinct CDR3 sequences, over 12% seen once; the top ten hold 25% to 30%. Many counts were recorded for this clonotype.

Sequenced material: blood. The chain combines TRBV5-1 with TRBJ2-7, with D possibly TRBD2 on 5 matching bases. The sequence was obtained from a man between 45 and 60 years old with Graves' ophthalmopathy. The DNA for the CDR3 is TGCGCCAGCAGCGCCGCTAGCACCTACGAGCAGTACTTC. This codes for CASSAASTYEQYF.